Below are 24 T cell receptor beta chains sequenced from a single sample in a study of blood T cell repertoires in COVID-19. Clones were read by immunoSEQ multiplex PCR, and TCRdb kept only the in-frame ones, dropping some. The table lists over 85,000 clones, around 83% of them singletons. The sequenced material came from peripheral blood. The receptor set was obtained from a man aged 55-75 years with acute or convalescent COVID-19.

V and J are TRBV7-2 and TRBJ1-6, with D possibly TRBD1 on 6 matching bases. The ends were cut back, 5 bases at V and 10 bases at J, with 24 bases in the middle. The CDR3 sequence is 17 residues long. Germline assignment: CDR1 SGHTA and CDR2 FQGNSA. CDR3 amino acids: CASSPRGGKGGRSPLHF. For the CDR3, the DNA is TGTGCCAGCAGCCCAAGAGGGGGTAAAGGAGGTCGCTCACCCCTCCACTTT.

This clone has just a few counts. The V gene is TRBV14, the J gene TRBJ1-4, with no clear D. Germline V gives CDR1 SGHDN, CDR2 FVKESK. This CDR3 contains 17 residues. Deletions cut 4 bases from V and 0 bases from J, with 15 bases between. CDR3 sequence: CASSRTSRRATNEKLFF. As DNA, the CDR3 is TGTGCCAGCAGCCGCACCTCCCGCCGAGCAACTAATGAAAAACTGTTTTTT.

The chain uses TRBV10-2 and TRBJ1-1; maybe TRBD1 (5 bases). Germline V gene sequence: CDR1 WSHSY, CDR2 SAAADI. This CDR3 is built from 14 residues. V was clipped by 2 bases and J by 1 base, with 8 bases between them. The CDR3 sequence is CASSEPQGNTEAFF. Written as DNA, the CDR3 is TGCGCCAGCAGTGAGCCCCAGGGGAACACTGAAGCTTTCTTT.

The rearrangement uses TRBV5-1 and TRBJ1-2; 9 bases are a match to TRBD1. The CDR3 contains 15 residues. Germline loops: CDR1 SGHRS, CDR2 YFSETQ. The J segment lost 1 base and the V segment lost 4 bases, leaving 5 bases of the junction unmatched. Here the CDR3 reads CASSQGQGSNYGYTF. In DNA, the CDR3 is TGCGCCAGCAGCCAGGGACAGGGCAGTAACTATGGCTACACCTTC.

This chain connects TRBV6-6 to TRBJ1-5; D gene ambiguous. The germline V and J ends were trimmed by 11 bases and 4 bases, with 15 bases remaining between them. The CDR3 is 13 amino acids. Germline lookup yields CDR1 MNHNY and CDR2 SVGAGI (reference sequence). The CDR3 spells CAETKEHNQPQHF. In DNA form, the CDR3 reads TGTGCCGAAACTAAGGAGCATAATCAGCCCCAGCATTTT.

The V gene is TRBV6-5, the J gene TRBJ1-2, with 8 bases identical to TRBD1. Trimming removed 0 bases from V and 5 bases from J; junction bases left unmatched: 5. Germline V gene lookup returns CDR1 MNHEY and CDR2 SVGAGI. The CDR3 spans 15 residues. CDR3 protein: CASSYSGQGNYGYTF. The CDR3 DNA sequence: TGTGCCAGCAGTTACTCTGGACAGGGAAATTATGGCTACACCTTC.

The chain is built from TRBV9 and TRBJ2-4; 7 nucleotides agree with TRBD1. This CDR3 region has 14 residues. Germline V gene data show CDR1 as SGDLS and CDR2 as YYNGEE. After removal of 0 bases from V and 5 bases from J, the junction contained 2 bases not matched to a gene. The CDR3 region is CASSVDQGENIQYF. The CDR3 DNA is TGTGCCAGCAGCGTAGACCAGGGGGAAAACATTCAGTACTTC.

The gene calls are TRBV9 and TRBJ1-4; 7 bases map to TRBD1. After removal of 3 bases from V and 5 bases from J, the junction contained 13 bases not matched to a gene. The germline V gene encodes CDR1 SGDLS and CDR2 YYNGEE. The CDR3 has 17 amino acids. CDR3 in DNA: TGTGCCAGCAGCGCGCACCATGGGGCAGGGGGGAATGAAAAACTGTTTTTT. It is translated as CASSAHHGAGGNEKLFF.

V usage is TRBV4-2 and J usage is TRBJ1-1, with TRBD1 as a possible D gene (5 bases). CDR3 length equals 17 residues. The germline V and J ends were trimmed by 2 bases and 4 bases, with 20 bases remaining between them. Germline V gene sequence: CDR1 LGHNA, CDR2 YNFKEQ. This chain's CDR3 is CASSQTRAVRVGTEAFF. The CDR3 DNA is TGTGCCAGCAGCCAAACCAGGGCGGTGCGTGTGGGCACTGAAGCTTTCTTT.

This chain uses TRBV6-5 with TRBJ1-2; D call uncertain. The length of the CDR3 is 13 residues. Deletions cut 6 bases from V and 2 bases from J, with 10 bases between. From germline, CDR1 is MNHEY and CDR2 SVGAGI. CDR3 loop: CASRLEANYGYTF. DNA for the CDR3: TGTGCCAGCAGACTAGAGGCGAACTATGGCTACACCTTC.

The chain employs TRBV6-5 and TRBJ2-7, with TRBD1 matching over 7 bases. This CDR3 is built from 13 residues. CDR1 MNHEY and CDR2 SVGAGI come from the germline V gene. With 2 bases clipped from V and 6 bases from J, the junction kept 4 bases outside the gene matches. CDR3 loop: CASSYDRDSEQYV. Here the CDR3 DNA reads TGTGCCAGCAGTTACGACAGGGATTCCGAGCAGTACGTC.

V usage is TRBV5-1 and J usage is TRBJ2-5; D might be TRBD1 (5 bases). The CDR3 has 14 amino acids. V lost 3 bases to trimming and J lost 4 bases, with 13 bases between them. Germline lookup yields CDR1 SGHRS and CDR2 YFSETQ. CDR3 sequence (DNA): TGCGCCAGCAGCTGGGGTATTGGGGCAGAGACCCAGTACTTC. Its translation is CASSWGIGAETQYF.

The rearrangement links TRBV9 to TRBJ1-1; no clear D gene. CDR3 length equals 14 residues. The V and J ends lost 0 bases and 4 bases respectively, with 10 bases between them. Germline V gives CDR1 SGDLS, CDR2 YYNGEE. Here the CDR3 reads CASSVGGWGTEAFF. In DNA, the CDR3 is TGTGCCAGCAGCGTAGGAGGGTGGGGCACTGAAGCTTTCTTT.

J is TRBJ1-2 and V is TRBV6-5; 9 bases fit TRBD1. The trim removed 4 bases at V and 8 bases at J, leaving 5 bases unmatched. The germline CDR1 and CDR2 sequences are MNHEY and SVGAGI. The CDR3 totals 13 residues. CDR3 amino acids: CASSLGQGGGYTF. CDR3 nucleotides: TGTGCCAGCAGTTTGGGACAGGGCGGAGGCTACACCTTC.

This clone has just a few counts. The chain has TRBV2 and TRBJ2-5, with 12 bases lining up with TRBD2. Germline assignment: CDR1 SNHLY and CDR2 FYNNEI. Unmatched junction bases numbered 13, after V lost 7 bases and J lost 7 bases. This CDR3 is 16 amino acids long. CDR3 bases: TGTGCCAGCACCGGAGGACAGGGACTAGCGGGTTCGACCCAGTACTTC. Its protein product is CASTGGQGLAGSTQYF.

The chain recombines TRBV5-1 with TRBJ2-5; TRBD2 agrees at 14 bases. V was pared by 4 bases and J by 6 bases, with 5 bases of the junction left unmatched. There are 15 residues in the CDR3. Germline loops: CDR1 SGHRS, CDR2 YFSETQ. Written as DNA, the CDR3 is TGCGCCAGCAGCCCGACTAGCGGGGGGGCCCAGACCCAGTACTTC. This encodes CASSPTSGGAQTQYF.

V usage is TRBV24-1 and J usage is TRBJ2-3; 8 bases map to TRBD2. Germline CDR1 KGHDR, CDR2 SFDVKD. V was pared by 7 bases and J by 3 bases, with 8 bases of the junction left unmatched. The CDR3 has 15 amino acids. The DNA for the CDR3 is TGTGCCACCAGCCCCGGGACTAGAGAGACAGATACGCAGTATTTT. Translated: CATSPGTRETDTQYF.

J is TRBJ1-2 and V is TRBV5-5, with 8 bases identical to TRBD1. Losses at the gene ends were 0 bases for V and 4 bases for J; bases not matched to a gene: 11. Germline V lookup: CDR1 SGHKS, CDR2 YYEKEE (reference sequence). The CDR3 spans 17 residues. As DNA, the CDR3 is TGTGCCAGCAGCTTGGGGACAGGGTTTTCGGCGCCCTATGGCTACACCTTC. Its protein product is CASSLGTGFSAPYGYTF.

CDR3 nucleotide sequence: TGTGCCAGCAGTGCAGTAGCCAATGAGCAGTTCTTC. Its protein is CASSAVANEQFF. The chain employs TRBV2 and TRBJ2-1; D gene ambiguous. The V gene lost 4 bases and the J gene lost 6 bases, with 7 bases spanning the gap. Germline V lookup: CDR1 SNHLY, CDR2 FYNNEI. The CDR3 length is 12 residues. The variable domain in full, with the rest retrieved from reference TRBV2 and TRBJ2-1, is EPEVTQTPSHQVTQMGQEVILRCVPISNHLYFYWYRQILGQKVEFLVSFYNNEISEKSEIFDDQFSVERPDGSNFTLKIRSTKLEDSAMYFCASSAVANEQFFGPGTRLTVL.

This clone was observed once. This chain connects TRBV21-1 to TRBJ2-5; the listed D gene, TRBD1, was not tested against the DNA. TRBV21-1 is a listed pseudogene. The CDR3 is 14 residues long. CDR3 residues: CASSAAKQVKTQYF. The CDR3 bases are TGTGCCAGCAGCGCGGCAAAACAGGTAAAGACCCAGTACTTC.

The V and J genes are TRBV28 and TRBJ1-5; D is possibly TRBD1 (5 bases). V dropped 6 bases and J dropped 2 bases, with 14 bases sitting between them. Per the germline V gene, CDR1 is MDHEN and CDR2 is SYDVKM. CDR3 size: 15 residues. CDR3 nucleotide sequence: TGTGCCAGCAGGGACACCGGGTATCGCAATCAGCCCCAGCATTTT. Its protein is CASRDTGYRNQPQHF.

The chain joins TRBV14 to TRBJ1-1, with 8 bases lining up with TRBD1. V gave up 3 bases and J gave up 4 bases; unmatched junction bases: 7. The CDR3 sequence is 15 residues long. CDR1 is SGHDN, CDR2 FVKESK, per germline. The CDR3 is CASSQTGAPVTEAFF. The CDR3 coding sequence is TGTGCCAGCAGCCAGACAGGGGCGCCGGTCACTGAAGCTTTCTTT.

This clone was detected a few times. The chain's CDR3 is CASSVGTVPQPQHF. CDR3 sequence (DNA): TGTGCCAGCAGCGTCGGGACAGTCCCTCAGCCCCAGCATTTT. The chain employs TRBV6-6 and TRBJ1-5; 7 bases align to TRBD1. The CDR3 is 14 amino acids. Germline trimming cut 6 bases from V and 6 bases from J; bases unmatched to any gene: 8. CDR1 is MNHNY and CDR2 is SVGAGI in the germline V gene (reference sequence).

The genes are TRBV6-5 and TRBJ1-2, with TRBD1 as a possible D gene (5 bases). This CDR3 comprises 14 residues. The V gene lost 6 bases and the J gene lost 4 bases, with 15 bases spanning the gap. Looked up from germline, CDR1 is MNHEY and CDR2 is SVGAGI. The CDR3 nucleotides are TGTGCCAGCAGGAAGGGGATGGATGTCTATGGCTACACCTTC. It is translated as CASRKGMDVYGYTF.